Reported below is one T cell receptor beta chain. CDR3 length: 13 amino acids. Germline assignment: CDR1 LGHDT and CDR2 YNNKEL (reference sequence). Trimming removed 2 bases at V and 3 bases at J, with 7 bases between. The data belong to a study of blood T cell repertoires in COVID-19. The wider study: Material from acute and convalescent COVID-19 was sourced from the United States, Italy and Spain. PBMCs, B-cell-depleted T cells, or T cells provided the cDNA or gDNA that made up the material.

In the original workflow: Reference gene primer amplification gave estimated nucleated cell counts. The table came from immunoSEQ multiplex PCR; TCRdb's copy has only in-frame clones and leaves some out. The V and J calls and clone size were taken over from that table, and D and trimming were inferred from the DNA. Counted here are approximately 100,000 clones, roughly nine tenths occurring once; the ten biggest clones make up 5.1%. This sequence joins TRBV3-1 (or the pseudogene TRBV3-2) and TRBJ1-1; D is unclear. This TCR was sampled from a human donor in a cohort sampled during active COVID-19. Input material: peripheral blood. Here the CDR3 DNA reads TGTGCCAGCAGCCAAAGACTCGACACTGAAGCTTTCTTT. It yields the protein CASSQRLDTEAFF.